These 28 T cell receptor beta chains came from one sample sequenced in a study of blood T cell repertoires in COVID-19. Sequencing was performed with immunoSEQ multiplex PCR; in TCRdb, only in-frame clones are kept and a portion is missing. In the table there are around 25,000 clones, about 75% of which are singletons. The sequencing sample was made of peripheral blood. All receptors come from a man older than 75 with active or convalescent COVID-19.

The genes are TRBV3-1 (or the pseudogene TRBV3-2) and TRBJ1-2, with D possibly being TRBD1 (6 bases). Germline V gene sequence: CDR1 LGHDT, CDR2 YNNKEL (reference sequence). Trimming took off 0 bases at V and 4 bases at J, with 6 bases between the two ends. The CDR3 runs to 13 residues. Here the CDR3 reads CASSQDRGYGYTF. The CDR3 DNA follows: TGTGCCAGCAGCCAAGACAGGGGCTATGGCTACACCTTC.

The rearrangement links TRBV5-4 to TRBJ2-5, with TRBD2 identical over 9 bases. The CDR3 spans 15 residues. J was trimmed by 4 bases and V by 1 base; bases with no gene match: 5. Germline CDR1 reads SGHNT; CDR2 reads YYREEE (reference sequence). CDR3 sequence: CASSLTGTSRETQYF. As DNA, the CDR3 is TGTGCCAGCAGCTTGACCGGGACTAGCAGAGAGACCCAGTACTTC.

The genes are TRBV7-6 and TRBJ2-5; D might be TRBD2 (5 bases). Germline-derived CDR1 and CDR2 are SGHVS and FNYEAQ. V lost 2 bases, J lost 4 bases, and 14 bases lay in between. CDR3 length: 15 residues. CDR3 DNA sequence: TGTGCCAGCAGCTTATATCGCAGCGGAAGAGAGACCCAGTACTTC. Protein: CASSLYRSGRETQYF.

The rearrangement joins TRBV28 to TRBJ2-2; 8 bases agree with TRBD1. V lost 5 bases and J lost 1; bases outside the gene matches: 6. Germline lookup yields CDR1 MDHEN and CDR2 SYDVKM. The CDR3 contains 16 residues. The CDR3 here is CASSLAGGGNTGELFF. CDR3 sequence (DNA): TGTGCCAGCAGTCTCGCAGGGGGCGGGAACACCGGGGAGCTGTTTTTT.

The rearrangement uses TRBV7-9 and TRBJ2-3; D is perhaps TRBD2 (5 bases). This CDR3 comprises 13 residues. Trimming left V 2 bases short and J 6 bases short, with 9 bases between. The V gene's germline CDR1 is SEHNR and CDR2 FQNEAQ (reference sequence). CDR3 amino acids: CASSLRTVDTQYF. The DNA of the CDR3 is TGTGCCAGCAGCTTAAGGACTGTGGATACGCAGTATTTT.

This chain joins TRBV24-1 and TRBJ2-1; D remains ambiguous. Germline-derived CDR1 and CDR2 are KGHDR and SFDVKD. The CDR3 spans 12 residues. The V end was cut by 3 bases, the J end by 7 bases, with 6 bases between. CDR3 in amino acids: CATSDRNNEQFF. The CDR3 DNA reads as TGTGCCACCAGTGATCGTAATAATGAGCAGTTCTTC.

CDR3 DNA sequence: TGTGCCAGCAGCGTAGGGCCGGGCGGGTATAATTCACCCCTCCACTTT. Protein: CASSVGPGGYNSPLHF. The rearrangement links TRBV9 to TRBJ1-6, with D hard to call. Germline V gives CDR1 SGDLS, CDR2 YYNGEE. V shed 0 bases and J shed 4 bases, with 11 bases lying between them. This CDR3 comprises 16 residues.

The genes are TRBV12-5 and TRBJ2-2, with D maybe TRBD1 (6 bases). CDR1 and CDR2 (germline): LGHNT, FRNRAP. The length of the CDR3 is 15 residues. Trimming removed 7 bases at V and 5 bases at J, with 17 bases between. CDR3 bases: TGTGCTAGTGATCAAGGGGGTCCAGGTACCGGGGAGCTGTTTTTT. It yields the protein CASDQGGPGTGELFF.

The chain has TRBV2 and TRBJ2-7, with D tentatively TRBD2 (5 bases). This CDR3 spans 12 amino acids. V lost 8 bases, J lost 2 bases, and 10 bases lay in between. Germline CDR1 and CDR2: SNHLY and FYNNEI. The CDR3 loop is CASLRETYEQYF. The CDR3 DNA is TGTGCCAGCCTTAGGGAGACCTACGAGCAGTACTTC.

V gene TRBV6-2 or TRBV6-3 combines with J gene TRBJ2-7; 11 nucleotides align to TRBD2. The CDR3 contains 16 residues. Germline V lookup: CDR1 MNHEY, CDR2 SVGEGT. V lost 6 bases and J lost 0; bases outside the gene matches: 7. CDR3 DNA sequence: TGTGCCAGCAGCAGACCGACTAGCGGGGACTCCTACGAGCAGTACTTC. Protein: CASSRPTSGDSYEQYF.

The chain uses TRBV7-2 and TRBJ1-5, with D possibly being TRBD1 (6 bases). The CDR3 contains 15 residues. Per germline, CDR1 SGHTA and CDR2 FQGNSA. Trimming removed 1 base at V and 2 bases at J, with 9 bases between. The CDR3 DNA reads as TGTGCCAGCAGCTTAGGAGGGGGTGGCAATCAGCCCCAGCATTTT. Translated: CASSLGGGGNQPQHF.

The V gene is TRBV2, the J gene TRBJ1-1, with D hard to call. CDR1 is SNHLY, CDR2 FYNNEI, per germline. The CDR3 spans 15 residues. V lost 6 bases and J 0 bases, leaving 14 bases between the germline ends. CDR3 loop: CASSAIRRMNTEAFF. The CDR3 DNA is TGTGCCAGCAGCGCAATTCGCAGAATGAACACTGAAGCTTTCTTT.

The CDR3 loop reads CASSERGGGYGYTF. In DNA, the CDR3 is TGTGCCAGCAGTGAAAGAGGGGGCGGCTATGGCTACACCTTC. The chain uses TRBV2 and TRBJ1-2; 7 nucleotides agree with TRBD1. Trimming removed 2 bases from V and 4 bases from J; junction bases left unmatched: 4. There are 14 residues in the CDR3. In germline, CDR1 is SNHLY, CDR2 FYNNEI.

The chain has TRBV12-1 and TRBJ2-7; the DNA was not compared with TRBD1, the D call given in the table. TRBV12-1 is flagged as a pseudogene. This CDR3 is built from 15 residues. This CDR3 reads CASSFDRSNFYEQYF. CDR3 sequence (DNA): TGTGCCAGCAGCTTTGACAGATCTAACTTCTACGAGCAGTACTTC.

This chain connects TRBV6-2 or TRBV6-3 to TRBJ2-1, with D tentatively TRBD1 (5 bases). With 1 base removed from V and 1 base from J, the gap between germline ends came to 8 bases. The germline V gene encodes CDR1 MNHEY and CDR2 SVGEGT. CDR3 length equals 15 residues. The CDR3 spells CASSYLAGSYNEQFF. The DNA for the CDR3 is TGTGCCAGCAGTTACTTGGCAGGGTCCTACAATGAGCAGTTCTTC.

V is TRBV28 and J is TRBJ2-7, with 11 bases matching TRBD2. J was trimmed by 0 bases and V by 3 bases; bases with no gene match: 4. The CDR3 totals 16 residues. CDR1 is MDHEN and CDR2 is SYDVKM in the germline V gene. CDR3 in DNA: TGTGCCAGCAGTTTCCTGACTAGCGGGGCCTCCTACGAGCAGTACTTC. This sequence encodes CASSFLTSGASYEQYF. Drawing the rest from reference TRBV28 and TRBJ2-7, the complete variable domain is DVKVTQSSRYLVKRTGEKVFLECVQDMDHENMFWYRQDPGLGLRLIYFSYDVKMKEKGDIPEGYSVSREKKERFSLILESASTNQTSMYLCASSFLTSGASYEQYFGPGTRLTVT.

The chain uses TRBV10-1 and TRBJ2-1, with TRBD2 as a possible D gene (5 bases). Trimming left V 3 bases short and J 7 bases short, with 10 bases between. Germline V lookup: CDR1 WNHNN, CDR2 SYGVQD (reference sequence). CDR3 size: 13 residues. The CDR3 region has the DNA TGCGCCAGCAGTGAACTAGGGCGAAATGAGCAGTTCTTC. Protein product: CASSELGRNEQFF.

The chain is built from TRBV27 and TRBJ1-2; 7 bases align to TRBD1. CDR3 length: 16 amino acids. The germline V gene encodes CDR1 MNHEY and CDR2 SMNVEV (reference sequence). The V gene end was trimmed by 7 bases and the J gene end by 0 bases; junction bases not matched to a gene: 11. CDR3 bases: TGTGCCAGCAATTCCCGCCGGGACAGCACTAACTATGGCTACACCTTC. Translated, it gives CASNSRRDSTNYGYTF.

This sequence joins TRBV7-3 and TRBJ2-3, with TRBD2 identical over 9 bases. Germline-derived CDR1 and CDR2 are SGHTA and FQGTGA. This CDR3 contains 16 residues. V lost 2 bases, J lost 0 bases, and 3 bases stayed unmatched. CDR3 nucleotide sequence: TGTGCCAGCAGCTTATTTGGGACTAGCAGCACAGATACGCAGTATTTT. Its translation: CASSLFGTSSTDTQYF.

V usage is TRBV20-1 and J usage is TRBJ2-7; D is possibly TRBD2 (6 bases). V lost 3 bases and J lost 3, with 18 bases in between. Germline V gene lookup returns CDR1 DFQATT and CDR2 SNEGSKA (reference sequence). This CDR3 is built from 15 residues. The CDR3 region has the DNA TGCAGTGCTAGTCAGACGGGAGTGGCCAACTACGAGCAGTACTTC. Its translation: CSASQTGVANYEQYF.

J is TRBJ2-1 and V is TRBV11-3; D may be TRBD2 (5 bases). The V end lost 4 bases, the J end lost 0 bases, and 10 bases lay between the germline ends. CDR3 size: 15 residues. From germline, CDR1 is SGHNT and CDR2 YENEEA. The CDR3 loop is CASSSGVSSYNEQFF. The CDR3 nucleotides are TGTGCCAGCAGCTCCGGGGTTAGCTCCTACAATGAGCAGTTCTTC.

The V gene is TRBV18, the J gene TRBJ1-3; no firm D call. V shed 2 bases and J shed 0 bases, with 5 bases lying between them. Germline V gene sequence: CDR1 KGHSH, CDR2 LQKENI. The CDR3 length is 14 residues. The CDR3, as DNA: TGTGCCAGCTCACCAGGGAGCTCTGGAAACACCATATATTTT. This gives the protein CASSPGSSGNTIYF.

The chain has TRBV11-2 and TRBJ2-5; D possibly corresponds to TRBD2 (5 bases). V lost 5 bases to trimming and J lost 3 bases, with 10 bases between them. This CDR3 is built from 13 residues. Germline V gene lookup returns CDR1 SGHAT and CDR2 FQNNGV. CDR3 in amino acids: CASSMDGEETQYF. The DNA for the CDR3 is TGTGCCAGCAGCATGGACGGGGAAGAGACCCAGTACTTC.

The rearrangement joins TRBV9 to TRBJ1-6; weak D call: TRBD1 (6 bases). The CDR3 extends over 14 amino acids. The V gene's germline CDR1 is SGDLS and CDR2 YYNGEE. Trimming removed 2 bases at V and 7 bases at J, with 10 bases between. CDR3 sequence reads: CASSVRGGNSPLHF. For the CDR3, the DNA is TGTGCCAGCAGCGTCAGGGGAGGGAATTCACCCCTCCACTTT. Supplemented by reference TRBV9 and TRBJ1-6, the full variable domain reads DSGVTQTPKHLITATGQRVTLRCSPRSGDLSVYWYQQSLDQGLQFLIQYYNGEERAKGNILERFSAQQFPDLHSELNLSSLELGDSALYFCASSVRGGNSPLHFGNGTRLTVT.

Relative to its sample, this clone is medium-sized (0.01 to 0.1%). J is TRBJ2-5 and V is TRBV19; TRBD2 might be the D (7 bases). CDR1 LNHDA and CDR2 SQIVND come from the germline V gene (reference sequence). The CDR3 contains 14 residues. With 9 bases removed from V and 5 bases from J, the gap between germline ends came to 19 bases. CDR3 residues: CASPGRGNGETQYF. The CDR3 nucleotides read TGTGCCAGCCCTGGGAGGGGGAACGGGGAGACCCAGTACTTC.

The chain couples TRBV7-2 to TRBJ1-2; no reliable D call. V was shortened by 2 bases and J by 11 bases, with 27 bases between the two germline ends. Per the germline V gene, CDR1 is SGHTA and CDR2 is FQGNSA. The CDR3 runs to 17 residues. Here the CDR3 DNA reads TGTGCCAGCAGCTTAAACCCTAACAACAACCTACCGAGGCGTTACACCTTC. Protein sequence: CASSLNPNNNLPRRYTF.

The rearrangement joins TRBV5-1 to TRBJ2-7; 9 bases agree with TRBD1. Germline CDR1 reads SGHRS; CDR2 reads YFSETQ. This CDR3 is built from 15 residues. Trimming at V came to 2 bases and at J to 3 bases, leaving 6 bases not matched to a gene. Here the CDR3 DNA reads TGCGCCAGCAGCTTCTTACCGGGACAGGGCTACGAGCAGTACTTC. Protein sequence: CASSFLPGQGYEQYF.

The V gene is TRBV11-3, the J gene TRBJ2-3, with 11 bases aligning to TRBD2. Germline CDR1 reads SGHNT; CDR2 reads YENEEA. CDR3 length: 15 residues. V shed 5 bases, J shed 6 bases, and the junction held 7 bases outside the gene matches. The CDR3 region has the DNA TGTGCCAGCAGCCCTAATAGCGGGGGGGCCGATACGCAGTATTTT. Translating gives CASSPNSGGADTQYF.